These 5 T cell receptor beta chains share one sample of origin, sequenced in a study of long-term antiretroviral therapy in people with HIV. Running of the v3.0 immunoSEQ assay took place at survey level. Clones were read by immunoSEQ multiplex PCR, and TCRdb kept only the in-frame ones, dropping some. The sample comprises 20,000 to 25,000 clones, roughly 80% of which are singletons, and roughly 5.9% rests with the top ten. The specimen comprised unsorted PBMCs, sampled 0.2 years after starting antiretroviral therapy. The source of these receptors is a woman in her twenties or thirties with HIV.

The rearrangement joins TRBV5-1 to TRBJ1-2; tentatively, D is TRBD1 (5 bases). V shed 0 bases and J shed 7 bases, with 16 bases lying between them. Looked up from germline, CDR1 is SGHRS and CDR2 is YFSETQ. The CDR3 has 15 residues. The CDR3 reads CASSLVGGTSSGYTF. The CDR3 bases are TGCGCCAGCAGCTTGGTGGGTGGGACCTCGTCTGGCTACACCTTC.

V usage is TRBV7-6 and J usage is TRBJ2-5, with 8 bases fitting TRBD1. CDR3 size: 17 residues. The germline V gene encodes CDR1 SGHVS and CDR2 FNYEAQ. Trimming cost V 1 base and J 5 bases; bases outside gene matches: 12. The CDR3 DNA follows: TGTGCCAGCAGCTTAGAGTTATCCCTGGACAGGGTTGAGACCCAGTACTTC. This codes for CASSLELSLDRVETQYF.

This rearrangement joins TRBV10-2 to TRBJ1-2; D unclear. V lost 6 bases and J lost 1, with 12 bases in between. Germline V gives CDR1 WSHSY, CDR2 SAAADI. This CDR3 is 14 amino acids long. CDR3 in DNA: TGCGCCAGCAGAACTGTGGAGGTTAACTATGGCTACACCTTC. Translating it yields CASRTVEVNYGYTF.

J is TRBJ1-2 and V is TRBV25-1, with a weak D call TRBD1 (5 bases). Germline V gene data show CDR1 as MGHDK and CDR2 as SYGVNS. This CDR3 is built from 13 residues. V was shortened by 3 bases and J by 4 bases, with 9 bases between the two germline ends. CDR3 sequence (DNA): TGTGCCAGCAGTGAGGAGGGACCCTATGGCTACACCTTC. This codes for CASSEEGPYGYTF.

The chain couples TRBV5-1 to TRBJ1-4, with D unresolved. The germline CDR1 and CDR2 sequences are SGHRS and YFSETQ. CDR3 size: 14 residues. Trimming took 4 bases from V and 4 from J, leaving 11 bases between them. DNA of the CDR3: TGCGCCAGCAGCCACAACAGCGGTAATGAAAAACTGTTTTTT. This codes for CASSHNSGNEKLFF.